Listed here are 27 T cell receptor beta chains from one sample, sequenced in a study of STAT5B mutations in CD4+ large granular lymphocyte leukemia. Generated by immunoSEQ multiplex PCR, the TCRdb table keeps only in-frame clones and is missing some. The sample lists 30,000 to 40,000 clones; roughly 85% were seen once. The sample consisted of CD4+ T cells from blood buffy coats. All receptors derive from a human donor in good health.

The chain recombines TRBV5-6 with TRBJ1-6; TRBD1 agrees at 7 bases. The V gene's germline CDR1 is SGHDT and CDR2 YYEEEE. With V trimmed by 3 bases and J by 0 bases, 3 bases remained unmatched. The CDR3 sequence is 16 residues long. The CDR3 DNA is TGTGCCAGCAGCTACAGGGGTAGCTCCTATAATTCACCCCTCCACTTT. Encoded protein: CASSYRGSSYNSPLHF.

The gene calls are TRBV7-9 and TRBJ1-4; D is perhaps TRBD1 (5 bases). The germline V gene has CDR1 SEHNR and CDR2 FQNEAQ (reference sequence). V was clipped by 5 bases and J by 6 bases, with 19 bases between them. The CDR3 loop spans 16 amino acids. The CDR3 sequence: CASSPGWAGLDEKLFF. The CDR3 coding sequence is TGTGCCAGCAGCCCAGGGTGGGCAGGGTTGGATGAAAAACTGTTTTTT.

As concerns this clone: The junction differs from germline at one of its ends, possibly a read error. The J gene is TRBJ2-3, the V gene TRBV27; D not certain. The CDR3 consists of 14 residues. CDR1 and CDR2 (germline): MNHEY, SMNVEV (reference sequence). CDR3 sequence (DNA): TGTGCCAGCAGTTCCCTCCTTAGCAGAGATACGCAGTATTTT. It is translated as CASSSLLSRDTQYF.

This chain joins TRBV5-6 and TRBJ1-2; tentative D call: TRBD1 (6 bases). V lost 4 bases and J lost 4, with 17 bases in between. CDR1 SGHDT and CDR2 YYEEEE come from the germline V gene. This CDR3 comprises 15 residues. CDR3 nucleotide sequence: TGTGCCAGCAGCGATTACAGGACAGAGGGCTATGGCTACACCTTC. Protein product: CASSDYRTEGYGYTF.

For the CDR3, the DNA is TGTGCCAGCAGCTTAAGCACGGGGGATTGGGGCGGGGAGCTGTTTTTT. Residues: CASSLSTGDWGGELFF. The V call is TRBV7-8, the J call TRBJ2-2; D perhaps matches TRBD2 (6 bases). Germline V gives CDR1 SGHVS, CDR2 FQNEAQ. Trimming left V 2 bases short and J 7 bases short, with 17 bases between. This CDR3 has 16 amino acids. The entire variable domain, with the rest obtained from reference TRBV7-8 and TRBJ2-2, is as follows: GAGVSQSPRYKVAKRGQDVALRCDPISGHVSLFWYQQALGQGPEFLTYFQNEAQLDKSGLPSDRFFAERPEGSVSTLKIQRTQQEDSAVYLCASSLSTGDWGGELFFGEGSRLTVL.

This clone was seen more than once but under ten times. The gene calls are TRBV6-6 and TRBJ1-5; 7 bases align to TRBD1. J was trimmed by 7 bases and V by 2 bases; bases with no gene match: 5. CDR1 MNHNY and CDR2 SVGAGI come from the germline V gene (reference sequence). The CDR3 is 14 amino acids. The CDR3 DNA sequence: TGTGCCAGCAGTTACATACAGGGGAACCAGCCCCAGCATTTT. It specifies CASSYIQGNQPQHF.

The gene calls are TRBV6-5 and TRBJ2-2; a possible D gene is TRBD1 (6 bases). Trimming stripped 1 base from V and 4 bases from J, with 10 bases between. Germline lookup yields CDR1 MNHEY and CDR2 SVGAGI. The CDR3 spans 15 residues. CDR3 in amino acids: CASSYWETGTGELFF. The DNA for the CDR3 is TGTGCCAGCAGTTACTGGGAGACAGGCACCGGGGAGCTGTTTTTT.

This chain uses TRBV29-1 with TRBJ2-7; maybe TRBD1 (5 bases). V was trimmed by 3 bases and J by 2 bases, leaving 11 bases between them. This CDR3 contains 13 residues. Looked up from germline, CDR1 is SQVTM and CDR2 is ANQGSEA. CDR3: CSVDGVGAYEQYF. The CDR3 DNA reads as TGCAGCGTTGATGGGGTAGGGGCCTACGAGCAGTACTTC.

The sample holds a few counts of this clone. The rearrangement uses TRBV29-1 and TRBJ1-2; no clear D gene. CDR3 size: 12 residues. The germline V gene has CDR1 SQVTM and CDR2 ANQGSEA. V lost 4 bases and J lost 4, with 10 bases in between. Here the CDR3 reads CSVAHSAYGYTF. CDR3 bases: TGCAGCGTTGCTCACAGCGCCTATGGCTACACCTTC.

The chain carries TRBV19 and TRBJ1-5, with TRBD1 identical over 10 bases. V dropped 6 bases and J dropped 7; count of bases not matched to a gene: 9. Per germline, CDR1 LNHDA and CDR2 SQIVND (reference sequence). The CDR3 has 15 amino acids. This CDR3 reads CASSPDRGPRQPQHF. In nucleotides, the CDR3 is TGTGCCAGTAGCCCTGACAGGGGGCCTAGGCAGCCCCAGCATTTT. Looking up the rest from reference TRBV19 and TRBJ1-5 gives the full variable domain: DGGITQSPKYLFRKEGQNVTLSCEQNLNHDAMYWYRQDPGQGLRLIYYSQIVNDFQKGDIAEGYSVSREKKESFPLTVTSAQKNPTAFYLCASSPDRGPRQPQHFGDGTRLSIL.

The CDR3 DNA follows: TGTGCCAGTAGCAAAACAGGGTCCACCGGGGAGCTGTTTTTT. Amino acids: CASSKTGSTGELFF. The rearrangement links TRBV19 to TRBJ2-2, with TRBD1 as a possible D gene (6 bases). This CDR3 has 14 residues. CDR1 and CDR2 (germline): LNHDA, SQIVND (reference sequence). The V gene lost 6 bases and the J gene lost 4 bases, with 12 bases spanning the gap.

Written as DNA, the CDR3 is TGTGCCAGCAGCTCGGGACAATCCTACAATGAGCAGTTCTTC. As protein: CASSSGQSYNEQFF. V usage is TRBV7-3 and J usage is TRBJ2-1; tentatively, D is TRBD1 (6 bases). Trimming left V 4 bases short and J 1 base short, with 8 bases between. The germline V gene encodes CDR1 SGHTA and CDR2 FQGTGA. The CDR3 consists of 14 residues.

The CDR3 DNA reads TGTGCCAGCAGCTTAACTGGGGTTGGAAACACCATATATTTT. The encoded protein is CASSLTGVGNTIYF. This chain joins TRBV13 and TRBJ1-3; the D is unclear. Germline values: CDR1 PRHDT, CDR2 FYEKMQ (reference sequence). The CDR3 runs to 14 residues. Between the trimmed V and J ends, which lost 2 bases and 3 bases, there was a span of 8 bases.

The chain couples TRBV5-4 to TRBJ1-2, with TRBD1 as a possible D gene (5 bases). Germline lookup yields CDR1 SGHNT and CDR2 YYREEE (reference sequence). V lost 4 bases and J lost 3, with 16 bases in between. The CDR3 loop spans 15 amino acids. The CDR3 sequence: CASSPGIQGDYGYTF. The CDR3 DNA is TGTGCCAGCAGCCCCGGCATCCAGGGTGACTATGGCTACACCTTC.

The V call is TRBV29-1, the J call TRBJ2-3, with unresolved D. This CDR3 comprises 12 residues. Germline-derived CDR1 and CDR2 are SQVTM and ANQGSEA. V lost 7 bases and J 2 bases, leaving 10 bases between the germline ends. CDR3 amino acids: CSETPLTDTQYF. CDR3 DNA: TGCAGCGAGACCCCTCTCACAGATACGCAGTATTTT.

Here the CDR3 reads CASSVLAGGSDEQFF. The CDR3 region has the DNA TGTGCCAGCTCAGTTTTAGCGGGAGGAAGCGATGAGCAGTTCTTC. The rearrangement uses TRBV18 and TRBJ2-1, with TRBD2 identical over 10 bases. Trimming removed 5 bases from V and 8 bases from J; junction bases left unmatched: 9. The CDR3 has 15 residues. Germline CDR1 KGHSH, CDR2 LQKENI.

The gene calls are TRBV10-2 and TRBJ2-1; D might be TRBD2 (8 bases). Germline V CDR1 and CDR2: WSHSY, SAAADI. Trimming removed 3 bases from V and 4 bases from J, with 16 bases in between. The CDR3 totals 16 residues. CDR3 sequence reads: CASSEGTRGPYNEQFF. The CDR3 region has the DNA TGCGCCAGCAGTGAAGGGACTAGGGGGCCTTACAATGAGCAGTTCTTC.

This chain links TRBV7-9 with TRBJ2-1; TRBD1 matches 7 bases. Trimming cost V 1 base and J 0 bases; bases outside gene matches: 9. This CDR3 has 18 residues. The germline CDR1 and CDR2 sequences are SEHNR and FQNEAQ (reference sequence). The CDR3 region is CASSLGGGRGSSYNEQFF. In DNA form, the CDR3 reads TGTGCCAGCAGCTTAGGGGGTGGCAGGGGGAGCTCCTACAATGAGCAGTTCTTC.

The rearrangement uses TRBV29-1 and TRBJ2-3; D could derive from TRBD1 or TRBD2 (5 bases each). The CDR3 has 13 residues. Trimming cost V 8 bases and J 7 bases, with 19 bases left between them. Germline CDR1 and CDR2: SQVTM and ANQGSEA. The DNA of the CDR3 is TGCAGCTCCACCCGGGACCCTGGGCATACGCAGTATTTT. It is translated as CSSTRDPGHTQYF.

The V and J genes are TRBV25-1 and TRBJ1-1, with D uncertain. The CDR3 spans 15 residues. Germline V gives CDR1 MGHDK, CDR2 SYGVNS. Deletions cut 4 bases from V and 5 bases from J, with 17 bases between. The CDR3 loop is CASSGLRALRTEAFF. CDR3 DNA: TGTGCCAGCAGTGGCCTCCGGGCTCTGAGAACTGAAGCTTTCTTT.

The genes are TRBV30 and TRBJ2-7, with D tentatively TRBD2 (5 bases). The germline gives CDR1 GTSNPN, CDR2 SVGIG (reference sequence). The CDR3 contains 15 residues. V lost 1 base to trimming and J lost 1 base, with 14 bases between them. The chain's CDR3 is CAWSEWRAGSYEQYF. The DNA of the CDR3 is TGTGCCTGGAGTGAGTGGCGGGCTGGTTCCTACGAGCAGTACTTC.

The chain carries TRBV2 and TRBJ1-2; no clear D. Trimming removed 8 bases from V and 4 bases from J, with 17 bases in between. From germline, CDR1 is SNHLY and CDR2 FYNNEI. This CDR3 is built from 14 residues. CDR3 region: CASSEDSLSYGYTF. The CDR3 bases are TGTGCCAGCTCCGAGGATAGCCTGAGCTATGGCTACACCTTC.

The genes are TRBV7-2 and TRBJ1-3, with a tentative D call TRBD1 (6 bases). From germline, CDR1 is SGHTA and CDR2 FQGNSA. CDR3 size: 17 residues. V was pared by 2 bases and J by 3 bases, with 17 bases between. The chain's CDR3 is CASSLNGGGLGGNTIYF. The CDR3 nucleotides read TGTGCCAGCAGCTTAAACGGAGGGGGGTTAGGTGGAAACACCATATATTTT.

The V gene is TRBV18, the J gene TRBJ1-3; D is possibly TRBD1 (5 bases). Germline CDR1 and CDR2: KGHSH and LQKENI. The CDR3 runs to 16 residues. Deletions cut 1 base from V and 0 bases from J, with 10 bases between. The CDR3 here is CASSPRDGDSGNTIYF. The CDR3 coding sequence is TGTGCCAGCTCACCACGGGACGGCGACTCTGGAAACACCATATATTTT.

This chain joins TRBV5-1 and TRBJ2-3; 10 bases match TRBD2. The CDR3 runs to 15 residues. Trimming took 6 bases from V and 2 from J; bases not matched to a gene: 6. From germline, CDR1 is SGHRS and CDR2 YFSETQ. The CDR3: CASKSSGGPTDTQYF. DNA for the CDR3: TGCGCCAGCAAGAGTAGCGGGGGGCCCACAGATACGCAGTATTTT.

Only one count was recorded for this clone. The chain employs TRBV5-8 and TRBJ2-3; D is possibly TRBD2 (6 bases). The germline gives CDR1 SGHTS, CDR2 YDEGEE. With 0 bases removed from V and 2 bases from J, the gap between germline ends came to 10 bases. The CDR3 consists of 15 residues. DNA for the CDR3: TGTGCCAGCAGCTTGGGGAGGGAGTTCACAGATACGCAGTATTTT. Translating gives CASSLGREFTDTQYF.

The chain's CDR3 is CASSDGTGVNTEAFF. CDR3 coding DNA: TGTGCCAGCAGCGATGGGACAGGGGTGAACACTGAAGCTTTCTTT. The chain recombines TRBV9 with TRBJ1-1; 10 nucleotides align to TRBD1. V dropped 3 bases and J dropped 0; count of bases not matched to a gene: 2. Per germline, CDR1 SGDLS and CDR2 YYNGEE. The CDR3 runs to 15 residues. The full variable domain, its missing parts supplied by reference TRBV9 and TRBJ1-1, is DSGVTQTPKHLITATGQRVTLRCSPRSGDLSVYWYQQSLDQGLQFLIQYYNGEERAKGNILERFSAQQFPDLHSELNLSSLELGDSALYFCASSDGTGVNTEAFFGQGTRLTVV.